These 29 T cell receptor beta chains came from one sample sequenced in a study of blood T cell repertoires in COVID-19. TCRdb's table, derived via immunoSEQ multiplex PCR, lists solely in-frame clones and lacks some. The table records fewer than 20,000 clones, 91% of them present only once. The source material was peripheral blood. The receptors here all came from a human donor in a cohort sampled during active COVID-19.

The CDR3 loop reads CASSLEAGLRGYTF. DNA for the CDR3: TGTGCCAGCAGCTTAGAAGCTGGACTCAGGGGCTACACCTTC. The chain employs TRBV7-2 and TRBJ1-2; D not certain. Looked up from germline, CDR1 is SGHTA and CDR2 is FQGNSA. Trimming pared 1 base from V and 8 bases from J, leaving 14 bases between. This CDR3 has 14 amino acids. Variable domain in full (rest from reference TRBV7-2 and TRBJ1-2): GAGVSQSPSNKVTEKGKDVELRCDPISGHTALYWYRQSLGQGLEFLIYFQGNSAPDKSGLPSDRFSAERTGGSVSTLTIQRTQQEDSAVYLCASSLEAGLRGYTFGSGTRLTVV.

The V and J genes are TRBV28 and TRBJ2-5; 8 bases align to TRBD1. Germline-derived CDR1 and CDR2 are MDHEN and SYDVKM. There are 15 residues in the CDR3. With 3 bases clipped from V and 5 bases from J, the junction kept 8 bases outside the gene matches. The CDR3 spells CASSFLSGGRETQYF. In DNA form, the CDR3 reads TGTGCCAGCAGTTTTTTGTCAGGGGGCCGGGAGACCCAGTACTTC.

The chain combines TRBV10-2 with TRBJ1-5; no clear D. The CDR3 runs 14 residues. Germline assignment: CDR1 WSHSY and CDR2 SAAADI. V was shortened by 7 bases and J by 0 bases, with 10 bases between the two germline ends. CDR3: CASMGTNSNQPQHF. For the CDR3, the DNA is TGCGCCAGCATGGGCACAAATAGCAATCAGCCCCAGCATTTT.

The V and J genes are TRBV5-1 and TRBJ1-2, with unresolved D. In germline, CDR1 is SGHRS, CDR2 YFSETQ. Trimming shortened V by 0 bases and J by 6 bases, and 18 bases separated the two germline ends. The CDR3 sequence is 16 residues long. The CDR3 sequence is CASSLGAGVGFDGYTF. CDR3 coding DNA: TGCGCCAGCAGCTTGGGGGCCGGGGTGGGGTTTGATGGCTACACCTTC.

The CDR3, as DNA: TGCGCCAGCAGCCACGGAGATAATTCACCCCTCCACTTT. It translates to CASSHGDNSPLHF. V is TRBV5-1 and J is TRBJ1-6; D gene ambiguous. V gave up 4 bases and J gave up 5 bases, with 7 bases separating them. Germline V gives CDR1 SGHRS, CDR2 YFSETQ. The CDR3 length is 13 residues. Full variable domain (rest looked up from reference TRBV5-1 and TRBJ1-6): KAGVTQTPRYLIKTRGQQVTLSCSPISGHRSVSWYQQTPGQGLQFLFEYFSETQRNKGNFPGRFSGRQFSNSRSEMNVSTLELGDSALYLCASSHGDNSPLHFGNGTRLTVT.

This sequence joins TRBV5-8 and TRBJ2-7, with D tentatively TRBD1 (6 bases). V lost 8 bases to trimming and J lost 1 base, with 7 bases between them. The germline V gene has CDR1 SGHTS and CDR2 YDEGEE. The CDR3 totals 11 residues. The CDR3 coding sequence is TGTGCCAGTACAGGGTCCTACGAGCAGTACTTC. This gives the protein CASTGSYEQYF. The full variable domain, with the rest looked up from reference TRBV5-8 and TRBJ2-7, is EAGVTQSPTHLIKTRGQQATLRCSPISGHTSVYWYQQALGLGLQFLLWYDEGEERNRGNFPPRFSGRQFPNYSSELNVNALELEDSALYLCASTGSYEQYFGPGTRLTVT.

The genes are TRBV4-2 and TRBJ1-2, with 8 bases fitting TRBD1. From germline, CDR1 is LGHNA and CDR2 YNFKEQ. CDR3 size: 15 residues. V was clipped by 0 bases and J by 4 bases; unmatched bases: 4. The CDR3 nucleotides read TGTGCCAGCAGCCAAGATCTGACAGGGGCCTATGGCTACACCTTC. Translating it yields CASSQDLTGAYGYTF.

This chain joins TRBV2 and TRBJ1-1, with TRBD1 identical over 7 bases. V lost 10 bases, J lost 1 base, and 6 bases stayed unmatched. The CDR3 extends over 13 amino acids. Germline-derived CDR1 and CDR2 are SNHLY and FYNNEI. The chain's CDR3 is CATAGQRNTEAFF. The CDR3 DNA follows: TGTGCCACCGCGGGACAGCGGAACACTGAAGCTTTCTTT.

The chain is built from TRBV7-9 and TRBJ1-6; D is perhaps TRBD1 (6 bases). This CDR3 is 14 amino acids long. The germline V gene encodes CDR1 SEHNR and CDR2 FQNEAQ (reference sequence). V was cut by 3 bases and J by 5 bases, with 8 bases left in between. This CDR3 reads CASSLDRNNSPLHF. CDR3 DNA: TGTGCCAGCAGCTTGGACAGAAATAATTCACCCCTCCACTTT. Variable domain in full (rest from reference TRBV7-9 and TRBJ1-6): DTGVSQNPRHKITKRGQNVTFRCDPISEHNRLYWYRQTLGQGPEFLTYFQNEAQLEKSRLLSDRFSAERPKGSFSTLEIQRTEQGDSAMYLCASSLDRNNSPLHFGNGTRLTVT.

The rearrangement joins TRBV27 to TRBJ2-5, with D possibly being TRBD2 (5 bases). CDR3 length: 13 residues. Deletions cut 6 bases from V and 3 bases from J, with 11 bases between. Germline V gene lookup returns CDR1 MNHEY and CDR2 SMNVEV (reference sequence). The CDR3 nucleotides are TGTGCCAGCAGGGACGGGGATAAAGAGACCCAGTACTTC. Residues: CASRDGDKETQYF.

The CDR3 protein is CASSTGKNTEAFF. In DNA form, the CDR3 reads TGTGCCAGCAGTACAGGGAAGAACACTGAAGCTTTCTTT. The V gene is TRBV27, the J gene TRBJ1-1; perhaps TRBD1 as D (6 bases). The CDR3 has 13 amino acids. Germline assignment: CDR1 MNHEY and CDR2 SMNVEV (reference sequence). V was cut by 5 bases and J by 1 base, with 8 bases left in between.

V gene TRBV12-5 combines with J gene TRBJ2-7, with D perhaps TRBD2 (5 bases). Germline values: CDR1 LGHNT, CDR2 FRNRAP. The CDR3 is 12 amino acids. V was shortened by 2 bases and J by 12 bases, with 14 bases between the two germline ends. For the CDR3, the DNA is TGTGCTAGTGGTTTGTCCGCCAGCGGACCGTACTTC. Translating it yields CASGLSASGPYF.

V is TRBV21-1 and J is TRBJ2-3; the table's TRBD2 call for D was not verified on the DNA. TRBV21-1 represents a pseudogene. The CDR3 consists of 18 residues. CDR3 region: CASSKYGGPPMLTDTQYF. CDR3 nucleotide sequence: TGTGCCAGCAGCAAATACGGCGGTCCCCCTATGCTAACAGATACGCAGTATTTT.

This chain joins TRBV28 and TRBJ1-5; 7 bases agree with TRBD1. Germline V gene lookup returns CDR1 MDHEN and CDR2 SYDVKM. V trimming: 6 bases; J trimming: 2 bases; junction bases outside the gene matches: 4. The CDR3 extends over 14 amino acids. The DNA for the CDR3 is TGTGCCAGCAGATCCGGACAGGGCAATCAGCCCCAGCATTTT. Translation: CASRSGQGNQPQHF.

The gene calls are TRBV6-4 and TRBJ1-6, with 9 bases aligning to TRBD1. The CDR3 covers 14 residues. Germline-derived CDR1 and CDR2 are MRHNA and SNTAGT. After removal of 7 bases from V and 7 bases from J, the junction contained 5 bases not matched to a gene. Here the CDR3 reads CASNTGGANSPLHF. CDR3 nucleotide sequence: TGTGCCAGCAATACAGGGGGCGCGAATTCACCCCTCCACTTT.

The chain has TRBV2 and TRBJ2-2; a weak D match, TRBD2 (6 bases). The CDR3 contains 15 residues. Trimming pared 1 base from V and 1 base from J, leaving 7 bases between. CDR1 and CDR2 from the germline V gene are SNHLY and FYNNEI. The CDR3 bases are TGTGCCAGCAGTGAAGGTAGCGGGAACACCGGGGAGCTGTTTTTT. Its translation is CASSEGSGNTGELFF.

The chain combines TRBV12-5 with TRBJ2-2, with 7 positions matching TRBD1. The CDR3 is 17 amino acids. Germline V gives CDR1 LGHNT, CDR2 FRNRAP. Unmatched junction bases numbered 8, after V lost 1 base and J lost 3 bases. DNA of the CDR3: TGTGCTAGTGGTTTGGGTAGAATGGGGACAGACACCGGGGAGCTGTTTTTT. Translated: CASGLGRMGTDTGELFF.

J is TRBJ2-3 and V is TRBV7-9, with 7 bases that match TRBD1. The length of the CDR3 is 13 residues. In germline, CDR1 is SEHNR, CDR2 FQNEAQ (reference sequence). V was pared by 3 bases and J by 8 bases, with 5 bases of the junction left unmatched. The CDR3 nucleotides read TGTGCCAGCAGCTTTATACGACAGGGTACGCAGTATTTT. Translating it yields CASSFIRQGTQYF.

The genes are TRBV4-2 and TRBJ2-1; 8 positions match TRBD2. V was pared by 1 base and J by 6 bases, with 2 bases of the junction left unmatched. Looked up from germline, CDR1 is LGHNA and CDR2 is YNFKEQ. The CDR3 has 14 amino acids. CDR3 in DNA: TGTGCCAGCAGCCAAGGAGGGACTAGCAATGAGCAGTTCTTC. This encodes CASSQGGTSNEQFF.

This sequence joins TRBV5-1 and TRBJ2-1, with D possibly being TRBD2 (5 bases). This CDR3 has 15 amino acids. The germline gives CDR1 SGHRS, CDR2 YFSETQ. V gave up 4 bases and J gave up 1 base, with 12 bases separating them. The CDR3 protein is CASSGSGTSYNEQFF. In DNA form, the CDR3 reads TGCGCCAGCAGCGGCAGCGGTACTTCCTACAATGAGCAGTTCTTC. The entire variable domain, with the rest obtained from reference TRBV5-1 and TRBJ2-1, is as follows: KAGVTQTPRYLIKTRGQQVTLSCSPISGHRSVSWYQQTPGQGLQFLFEYFSETQRNKGNFPGRFSGRQFSNSRSEMNVSTLELGDSALYLCASSGSGTSYNEQFFGPGTRLTVL.

This clone was detected only once. This rearrangement joins TRBV5-1 to TRBJ2-3; no clear D. Trimming cost V 6 bases and J 4 bases, with 6 bases left between them. Germline V gives CDR1 SGHRS, CDR2 YFSETQ. The CDR3 extends over 11 amino acids. DNA for the CDR3: TGCGCCAGCATATTCGCAGATACGCAGTATTTT. Translation: CASIFADTQYF.

The chain is built from TRBV5-4 and TRBJ1-2; the match to TRBD1 covers 10 bases. Germline-derived CDR1 and CDR2 are SGHNT and YYREEE (reference sequence). This CDR3 is built from 15 residues. The V gene end was trimmed by 2 bases and the J gene end by 3 bases; junction bases not matched to a gene: 4. CDR3 residues: CASSFGQGGYYGYTF. The CDR3, as DNA: TGTGCCAGCAGCTTCGGACAGGGGGGATACTATGGCTACACCTTC.

This chain links TRBV12-3 or TRBV12-4 with TRBJ1-1; the match to TRBD1 covers 8 bases. V lost 5 bases, J lost 7 bases, and 6 bases stayed unmatched. The CDR3 consists of 13 residues. The CDR3 region is CASSVTGGGEAFF. CDR3 bases: TGTGCCAGCAGTGTCACAGGGGGGGGTGAAGCTTTCTTT.

The chain links TRBV9 to TRBJ2-7, with D perhaps matching TRBD1 (6 bases). V was pared by 0 bases and J by 4 bases, with 14 bases between. Germline V lookup: CDR1 SGDLS, CDR2 YYNGEE. CDR3 length: 15 residues. CDR3 amino acids: CASSVEWGRSYEQYF. In DNA, the CDR3 is TGTGCCAGCAGCGTAGAGTGGGGGCGGAGTTACGAGCAGTACTTC.

The genes are TRBV5-5 and TRBJ1-1; 7 positions match TRBD1. V lost 0 bases and J lost 5; bases outside the gene matches: 7. Germline V gene data show CDR1 as SGHKS and CDR2 as YYEKEE (reference sequence). The CDR3 length is 15 residues. CDR3 amino acids: CASSLGGGQGTEAFF. DNA for the CDR3: TGTGCCAGCAGCTTGGGAGGGGGCCAAGGGACTGAAGCTTTCTTT.

This chain joins TRBV6-2 or TRBV6-3 and TRBJ2-3; D gene uncertain. This CDR3 has 15 amino acids. Between the trimmed V and J ends, which lost 6 bases and 1 base, there was a span of 14 bases. Germline V lookup: CDR1 MNHEY, CDR2 SVGEGT. Here the CDR3 reads CASSPIRRGTDTQYF. Written as DNA, the CDR3 is TGTGCCAGCAGCCCCATTCGACGGGGCACAGATACGCAGTATTTT.

The chain is built from TRBV5-1 and TRBJ2-3; a weak D match, TRBD1 (5 bases). Germline CDR1 is SGHRS and CDR2 is YFSETQ. CDR3 length: 14 residues. Trimming removed 4 bases from V and 2 bases from J, with 11 bases in between. The CDR3 region is CASSQGHPTDTQYF. CDR3 nucleotides: TGCGCCAGCAGCCAAGGACACCCCACAGATACGCAGTATTTT.

The chain uses TRBV15 and TRBJ1-1, with 7 positions matching TRBD1. The CDR3 covers 15 residues. V trimming: 5 bases; J trimming: 2 bases; junction bases outside the gene matches: 8. CDR1 is LNHNV and CDR2 is YYDKDF in the germline V gene (reference sequence). This CDR3 reads CATSPGGQLNTEAFF. In nucleotides, the CDR3 is TGTGCCACCAGCCCAGGGGGACAGTTAAACACTGAAGCTTTCTTT.

The table lists this clone with a count of one. The genes are TRBV25-1 and TRBJ1-1; D is undetermined. The length of the CDR3 is 12 residues. The germline V gene encodes CDR1 MGHDK and CDR2 SYGVNS. Deletions cut 3 bases from V and 1 base from J, with 3 bases between. The CDR3 spells CASSDRNTEAFF. CDR3 nucleotide sequence: TGTGCCAGCAGTGACCGGAACACTGAAGCTTTCTTT.